A selection of T cell receptor beta chains follows, all from one sample in a study of spatial heterogeneity in lung cancer. Via MiXCR, TCRdb re-called the 5' RACE reads, giving one row per CDR3 protein. The repertoire consists of some 23,000 distinct CDR3 sequences, with about 7% occurring once and the leading ten covering roughly an eighth. The sequences come from PBMCs, collected at surgery. These receptors came from a male donor with early-stage non-small cell lung cancer. The CDR3 runs from the conserved cysteine through the conserved F or W. Fields, in order: V gene, J gene, CDR3 protein.

TRBV20-1	TRBJ2-3	CSARPHGTDTQYF
TRBV20-1	TRBJ1-3	CSSSSSGNTIYF
TRBV28	TRBJ1-2	CASHIRNYGYTF
TRBV5-1	TRBJ1-1	CASSQQNTEAFF
TRBV27	TRBJ1-1	CASSLFWGAAEAFF
TRBV5-5	TRBJ2-3	CASSLEWGADTQYF
TRBV19	TRBJ2-3	CASSKATGALDTQYF
TRBV7-9	TRBJ2-3	CATLAGGSTDTQYF
TRBV10-2	TRBJ1-2	CASSESRTTYGYTF
TRBV20-1	TRBJ2-7	CSASLVSGRIYEQYF
TRBV20-1	TRBJ2-4	CSAEGSLAKSNIQYF
TRBV5-1	TRBJ2-1	CASSPMTNEQFF
TRBV7-8	TRBJ1-5	CASSSARTGGNWNQPQHF
TRBV7-2	TRBJ2-1	CASSLTGVHNEQFF
TRBV18	TRBJ1-2	CASSETTNYGYTF
TRBV20-1	TRBJ2-3	CSARDPLTSSDTQYF
TRBV11-2	TRBJ2-7	CASSLDPAASYEQYF
TRBV7-2	TRBJ2-3	CASSSYSSEADTQYF
TRBV3-1	TRBJ1-5	CASSQEGRREPQHF
TRBV7-9	TRBJ2-6	CASSFQASGANVLTF
TRBV28	TRBJ2-1	CSSSGRFGEQFF
TRBV14	TRBJ1-1	CASSQVRGSTEAFF
TRBV6-5	TRBJ2-5	CASSYGQGSETQYF
TRBV4-1	TRBJ2-1	CASSQDHGHEQFF
TRBV9	TRBJ2-5	CASSVGTSLQETQYF
TRBV6-5	TRBJ2-5	CASSYSQAGKETQYF
TRBV28	TRBJ2-1	CASTPTLNEQFF
TRBV20-1	TRBJ2-5	CSARPSGGVETQYF
TRBV28	TRBJ1-5	CASDDQNQPQHF
TRBV4-1	TRBJ1-1	CASCESLNTEAFF
TRBV11-3	TRBJ2-4	CASSLGAQNIQCF
TRBV29-1	TRBJ2-7	CSVRDYEQYF
TRBV28	TRBJ2-2	CASSLWALAGGPGELFF
TRBV12-3/TRBV12-4	TRBJ2-3	CASILGGAGDTQYF
TRBV10-3	TRBJ2-3	CAISGNSLSDTQYF
TRBV24-1	TRBJ2-2	CATKGAKTGELFF
TRBV20-1	TRBJ2-3	CRGQGTLKSADTQYF
TRBV3-1	TRBJ1-2	CASSQDFRGAEGGYTF
TRBV10-2	TRBJ1-4	CASMSGEKLFF
TRBV14	TRBJ2-2	CASSRDSRTGELFF
TRBV5-1	TRBJ2-7	CASSFTPQGNPYEQYF